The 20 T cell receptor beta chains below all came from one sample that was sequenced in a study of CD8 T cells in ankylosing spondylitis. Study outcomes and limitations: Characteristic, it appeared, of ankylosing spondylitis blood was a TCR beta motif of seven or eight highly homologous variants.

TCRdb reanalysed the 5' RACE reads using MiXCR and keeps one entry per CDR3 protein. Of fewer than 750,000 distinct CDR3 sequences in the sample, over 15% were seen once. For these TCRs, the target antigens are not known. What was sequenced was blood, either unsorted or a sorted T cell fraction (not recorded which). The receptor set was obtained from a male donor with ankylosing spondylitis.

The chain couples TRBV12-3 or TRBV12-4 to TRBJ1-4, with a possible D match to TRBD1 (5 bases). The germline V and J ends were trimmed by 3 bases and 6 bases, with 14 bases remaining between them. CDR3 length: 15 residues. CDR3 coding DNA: TGTGCCAGCAGTTTTGGCCCGGCGGGGGATGAAAAACTGTTTTTT. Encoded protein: CASSFGPAGDEKLFF.

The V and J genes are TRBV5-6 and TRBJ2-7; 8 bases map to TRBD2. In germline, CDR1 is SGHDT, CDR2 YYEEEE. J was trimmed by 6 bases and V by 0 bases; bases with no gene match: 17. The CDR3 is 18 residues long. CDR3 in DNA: TGTGCCAGCAGCTTGGTCGCCGGGGGGCAGCGGGAGACTACCGAGCAGTACTTC. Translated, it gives CASSLVAGGQRETTEQYF.

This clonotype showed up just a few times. The CDR3, as DNA: TGTGCCAGCCAAGAGGGAGGCGGGGGAGTCAATGAGCAGTTCTTC. Translation: CASQEGGGGVNEQFF. The rearrangement joins TRBV2 to TRBJ2-1; 7 bases are shared with TRBD2. V gave up 8 bases and J gave up 6 bases; unmatched junction bases: 13. The germline V gene has CDR1 SNHLY and CDR2 FYNNEI. CDR3 length: 15 amino acids.

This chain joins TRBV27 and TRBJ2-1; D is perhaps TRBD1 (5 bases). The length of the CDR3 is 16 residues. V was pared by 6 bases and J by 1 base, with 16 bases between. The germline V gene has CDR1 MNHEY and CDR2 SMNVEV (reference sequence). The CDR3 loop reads CASRSRVSASYNEQFF. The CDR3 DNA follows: TGTGCCAGCAGATCCAGGGTTTCAGCGTCCTACAATGAGCAGTTCTTC.

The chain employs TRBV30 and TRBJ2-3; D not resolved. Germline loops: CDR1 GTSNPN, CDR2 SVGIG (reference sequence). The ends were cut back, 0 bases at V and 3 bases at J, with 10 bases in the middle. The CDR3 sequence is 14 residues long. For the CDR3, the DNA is TGTGCCTGGAGTGTAACATTAACGACAGATACGCAGTATTTT. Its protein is CAWSVTLTTDTQYF.

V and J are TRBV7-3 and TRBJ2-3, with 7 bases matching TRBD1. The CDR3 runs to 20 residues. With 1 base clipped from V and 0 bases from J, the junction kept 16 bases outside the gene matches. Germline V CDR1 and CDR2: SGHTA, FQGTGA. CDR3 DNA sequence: TGTGCCAGCAGCTTAAGTGTGGGGACCCTAGGGGGCCCAAGCACAGATACGCAGTATTTT. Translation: CASSLSVGTLGGPSTDTQYF. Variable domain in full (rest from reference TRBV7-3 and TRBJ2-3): GAGVSQTPSNKVTEKGKYVELRCDPISGHTALYWYRQSLGQGPEFLIYFQGTGAADDSGLPNDRFFAVRPEGSVSTLKIQRTERGDSAVYLCASSLSVGTLGGPSTDTQYFGPGTRLTVL.

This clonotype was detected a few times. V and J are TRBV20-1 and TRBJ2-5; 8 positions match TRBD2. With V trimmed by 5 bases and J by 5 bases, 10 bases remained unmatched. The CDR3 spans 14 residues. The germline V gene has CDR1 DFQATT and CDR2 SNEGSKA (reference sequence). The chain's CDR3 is CSAQRREGRETQYF. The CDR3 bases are TGCAGTGCTCAGAGACGGGAGGGCCGGGAGACCCAGTACTTC.

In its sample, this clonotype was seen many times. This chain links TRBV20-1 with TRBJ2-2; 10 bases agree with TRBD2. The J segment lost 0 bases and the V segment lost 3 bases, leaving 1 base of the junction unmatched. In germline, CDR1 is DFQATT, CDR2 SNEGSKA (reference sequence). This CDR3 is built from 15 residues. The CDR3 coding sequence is TGCAGTGCTAGTAGCGGGAGGCCGAACACCGGGGAGCTGTTTTTT. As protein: CSASSGRPNTGELFF.

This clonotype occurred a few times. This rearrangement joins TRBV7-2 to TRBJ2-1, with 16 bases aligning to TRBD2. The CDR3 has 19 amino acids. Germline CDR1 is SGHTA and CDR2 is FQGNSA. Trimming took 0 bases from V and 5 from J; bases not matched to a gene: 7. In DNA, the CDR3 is TGTGCCAGCAGCTTAGCAGGGACTAGCGGGAGGGCCAGGGACAATGAGCAGTTCTTC. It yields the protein CASSLAGTSGRARDNEQFF.

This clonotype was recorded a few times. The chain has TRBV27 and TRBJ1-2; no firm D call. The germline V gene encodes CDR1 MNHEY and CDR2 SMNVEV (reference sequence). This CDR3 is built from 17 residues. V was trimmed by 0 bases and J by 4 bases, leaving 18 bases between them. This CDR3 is CASSLSIEARMTYGYTF. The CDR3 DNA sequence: TGTGCCAGCAGTTTATCGATCGAGGCCCGAATGACCTATGGCTACACCTTC.

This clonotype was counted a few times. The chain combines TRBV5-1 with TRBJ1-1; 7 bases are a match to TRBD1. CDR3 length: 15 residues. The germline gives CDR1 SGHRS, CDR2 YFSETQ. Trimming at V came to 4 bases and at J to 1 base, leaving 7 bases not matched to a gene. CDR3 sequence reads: CASSQFGTENTEAFF. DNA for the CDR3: TGCGCCAGCAGCCAATTCGGGACAGAGAACACTGAAGCTTTCTTT.

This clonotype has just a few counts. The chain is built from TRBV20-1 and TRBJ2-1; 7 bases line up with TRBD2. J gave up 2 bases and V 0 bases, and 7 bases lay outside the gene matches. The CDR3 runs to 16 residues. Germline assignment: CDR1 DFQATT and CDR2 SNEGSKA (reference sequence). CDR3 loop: CSARDISGQAYNEQFF. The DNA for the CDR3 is TGCAGTGCTAGAGATATTAGCGGGCAAGCCTACAATGAGCAGTTCTTC.

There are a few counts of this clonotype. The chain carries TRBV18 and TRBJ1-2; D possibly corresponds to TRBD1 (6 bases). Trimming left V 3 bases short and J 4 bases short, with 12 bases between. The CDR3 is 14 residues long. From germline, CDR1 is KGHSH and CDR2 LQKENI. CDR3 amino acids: CASSPPGVGYGYTF. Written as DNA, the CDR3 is TGTGCCAGCTCACCCCCAGGGGTTGGCTATGGCTACACCTTC.

CDR3 in DNA: TGTGCCACCCACTCGGGAGGACGGACCGGGGAGCTGTTTTTT. As protein: CATHSGGRTGELFF. The V gene is TRBV28, the J gene TRBJ2-2, with 7 nucleotides matching TRBD2. Germline CDR1 MDHEN, CDR2 SYDVKM. V was clipped by 10 bases and J by 5 bases; unmatched bases: 10. This CDR3 contains 14 residues.

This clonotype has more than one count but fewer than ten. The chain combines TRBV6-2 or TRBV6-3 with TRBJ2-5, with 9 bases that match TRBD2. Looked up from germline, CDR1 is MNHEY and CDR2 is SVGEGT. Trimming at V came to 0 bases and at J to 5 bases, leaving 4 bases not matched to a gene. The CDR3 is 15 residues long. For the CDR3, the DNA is TGTGCCAGCAGTTACTCCGGACTAGCGTGGGAGACCCAGTACTTC. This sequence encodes CASSYSGLAWETQYF.

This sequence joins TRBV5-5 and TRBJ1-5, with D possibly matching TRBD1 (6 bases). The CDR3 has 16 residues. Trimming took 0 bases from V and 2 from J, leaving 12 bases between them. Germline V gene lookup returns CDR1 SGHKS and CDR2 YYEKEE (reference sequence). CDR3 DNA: TGTGCCAGCAGCTTGGGCCCAGGGGCCGGCAATCAGCCCCAGCATTTT. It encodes CASSLGPGAGNQPQHF.

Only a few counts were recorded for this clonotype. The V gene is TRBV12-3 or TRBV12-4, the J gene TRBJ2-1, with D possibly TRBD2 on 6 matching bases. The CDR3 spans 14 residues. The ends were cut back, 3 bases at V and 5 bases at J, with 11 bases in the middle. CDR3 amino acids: CASSFGGIDNEQFF. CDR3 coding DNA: TGTGCCAGCAGTTTCGGCGGGATTGACAATGAGCAGTTCTTC.

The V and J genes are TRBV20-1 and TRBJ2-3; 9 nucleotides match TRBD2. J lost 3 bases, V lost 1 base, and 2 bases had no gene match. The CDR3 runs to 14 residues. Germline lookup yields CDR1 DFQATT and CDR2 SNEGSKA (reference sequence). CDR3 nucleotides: TGCAGTGCTAGAGTGCTAGCGGGGACAGATACGCAGTATTTT. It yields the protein CSARVLAGTDTQYF.

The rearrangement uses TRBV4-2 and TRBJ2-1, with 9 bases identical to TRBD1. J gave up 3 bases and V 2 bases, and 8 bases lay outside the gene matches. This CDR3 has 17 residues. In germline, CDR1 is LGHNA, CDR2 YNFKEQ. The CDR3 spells CASSQQTGTGNYNEQFF. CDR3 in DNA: TGTGCCAGCAGCCAACAAACCGGGACAGGGAACTACAATGAGCAGTTCTTC.

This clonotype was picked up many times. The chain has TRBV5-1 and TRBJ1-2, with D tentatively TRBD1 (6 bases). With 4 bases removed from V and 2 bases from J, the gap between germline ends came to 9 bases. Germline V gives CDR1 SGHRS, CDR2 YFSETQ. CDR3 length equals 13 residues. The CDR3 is CASSHGQNYGYTF. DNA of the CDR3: TGCGCCAGCAGCCACGGACAGAACTATGGCTACACCTTC.